This is a list of T cell receptor beta chains from one sample in a study of blood T cell repertoires in COVID-19. Clones were read by immunoSEQ multiplex PCR, and TCRdb kept only the in-frame ones, dropping some. The sample carries over 200,000 clones, around 86% recorded once. The sample was peripheral blood. The receptors originated from a human donor in a cohort sampled during active COVID-19. Each CDR3 is given with its conserved first and last residue. Fields, in order: D gene, V gene, clone size, J gene, CDR3 DNA, CDR3 protein. A D gene is named only where the DNA matches it firmly. Some rows have no size entry. The others give once, few or many, or a class for an expanded clone.

.	TRBV4-1	.	TRBJ1-4	TGCGCCAGCAGCCAAGAAGCGCCGACAGGTGGTAATAAAAAACTGTTTTTT	CASSQEAPTGGNKKLFF
.	TRBV24-1	once	TRBJ2-5	TGTGCCACCAGTGATTCTCCTCAAGAGACCCAGTACTTC	CATSDSPQETQYF
.	TRBV19	.	TRBJ1-5	TGTGCCAGTAGTACGGACAAAGATCAGCCCCAGCATTTT	CASSTDKDQPQHF
TRBD2	TRBV28	.	TRBJ2-1	TGTGCCAGCCGCAGCGGGAGTAGATATGAGCAGTTCTTC	CASRSGSRYEQFF
TRBD1	TRBV19	.	TRBJ2-7	TGTGCCAGTAGCCCCGGGACAGGGCCCTACGAGCAGTACTTC	CASSPGTGPYEQYF
TRBD1	TRBV7-8	.	TRBJ1-5	TGTGCCAGCAGCCCTGACAGGGGTAATCAGCCCCAGCATTTT	CASSPDRGNQPQHF
TRBD2	TRBV5-1	.	TRBJ2-1	TGCGCCAGCAGCTTGAGGCTCGGGAGGGCTAGCGGAGGGGGGAATGAGCAGTTCTTC	CASSLRLGRASGGGNEQFF
.	TRBV28	.	TRBJ2-6	TGTGCCAGCAGAAACAGGGTTTCTGGGGCCAACGTCCTGACTTTC	CASRNRVSGANVLTF
.	TRBV19	.	TRBJ2-7	TGTGCCAGTAGTATCAGGGCGGGGACGGAGCAGTACTTC	CASSIRAGTEQYF
TRBD1	TRBV9	.	TRBJ2-7	TGTGCCAGCAGCGTGGGACAGGGGGCGAGGGCCTACGAGCAGTACTTC	CASSVGQGARAYEQYF
TRBD1	TRBV7-9	.	TRBJ2-1	TGTGCCAGCAGCGATACAGGGGGCCACTACAATGAGCAGTTCTTC	CASSDTGGHYNEQFF
TRBD2	TRBV5-1	.	TRBJ2-1	TGCGCCAGCAGCTTTCCTAGCGGGGGGAAGGGCAATGAGCAGTTCTTC	CASSFPSGGKGNEQFF
TRBD1	TRBV11-2	.	TRBJ1-1	TGTGCCAGCAGGTTTACAGGGGGGACTGAAGCTTTCTTT	CASRFTGGTEAFF
TRBD2	TRBV7-3	.	TRBJ2-1	TGTGCCAGCAGCTTAGCGGGCGGGAGGGCCGGGAATGAGCAGTTCTTC	CASSLAGGRAGNEQFF
.	TRBV4-2	.	TRBJ2-3	TGTGCCAGCAGCCAAGATGTGGGGGAGGCAGATACGCAGTATTTT	CASSQDVGEADTQYF
TRBD2	TRBV20-1	.	TRBJ2-3	TGCAGTGCTAGTGGAAGTGGACTAGCGGGAGGAAAAGGAATAGATACGCAGTATTTT	CSASGSGLAGGKGIDTQYF
TRBD1	TRBV6-5	few	TRBJ1-1	TGTGCCAGCAGTCGGACAGGAGGAATGAACACTGAAGCTTTCTTT	CASSRTGGMNTEAFF
.	TRBV19	few	TRBJ1-1	TGTGCCAGTAGAGAGAGGACAGCCGTCGGCACTGAAGCTTTCTTT	CASRERTAVGTEAFF
TRBD2	TRBV30	few	TRBJ2-7	TGTGCCTGGATTAGAGCGGGGACTCCCTACGAGCAGTACTTC	CAWIRAGTPYEQYF
TRBD1	TRBV18	.	TRBJ2-7	TGTGCCAGCTCACCCCAGGCTCCGGGACAGGGCAACGAGCAGTACTTC	CASSPQAPGQGNEQYF
TRBD1	TRBV3-1/TRBV3-2	few	TRBJ1-6	TGTGCCAGCAGCCAAACAGGGGTGGATTCACCCCTCCACTTT	CASSQTGVDSPLHF
.	TRBV28	.	TRBJ2-5	TGTGCCAGCAGGAAAACAGCAGAGACCCAGTACTTC	CASRKTAETQYF
.	TRBV7-9	.	TRBJ2-7	TGTGCCAGCAGCTCCCTCGACAGCACAAACTCCTACGAGCAGTACTTC	CASSSLDSTNSYEQYF
TRBD2	TRBV27	once	TRBJ2-7	TGTGCCAGCCGTTCTGGGCGGGAGGGTGTCGACGAGCAGTACTTC	CASRSGREGVDEQYF